Below are 32 T cell receptor beta chains sequenced from a single sample in a study of post-analysis software for immune sequencing data. General study findings and limits: In patients, about five TRBV segments were more frequent than in controls, with TRBV5-6, TRBV5-1 and TRBV20-1 among them.

Their recognized antigens are unknown. Every TCR beta cDNA library bore unique molecular identifiers. TCRdb ran MiXCR on the PCR reads and lists one entry per CDR3 protein. This sample has fewer than 850,000 distinct CDR3 sequences, with approximately 30% found just once. The sequenced sample was blood. The receptors shown here come from a girl aged 5-17 years with multiple sclerosis.

This clonotype has just a few counts. The V and J genes are TRBV9 and TRBJ1-6, with D unclear. Germline V gene data show CDR1 as SGDLS and CDR2 as YYNGEE. Trimming shortened V by 4 bases and J by 7 bases, and 21 bases separated the two germline ends. The CDR3 length is 17 residues. The CDR3 here is CASSIDGSPVVNSPLHF. CDR3 nucleotides: TGTGCCAGCAGCATCGATGGAAGCCCAGTAGTCAATTCACCCCTCCACTTT.

This rearrangement joins TRBV6-1 to TRBJ2-3; possibly TRBD2 for D (6 bases). The CDR3 totals 17 residues. Germline V CDR1 and CDR2: MNHNS, SASEGT. Between the trimmed V and J ends, which lost 5 bases and 1 base, there was a span of 19 bases. CDR3 nucleotides: TGTGCCAGCAGTCCACCCAACGGGGGAGTCGGCACAGATACGCAGTATTTT. It is translated as CASSPPNGGVGTDTQYF.

This chain joins TRBV28 and TRBJ1-5, with 7 bases matching TRBD1. The CDR3 runs to 14 residues. J lost 4 bases, V lost 7 bases, and 7 bases had no gene match. CDR1 and CDR2 from the germline V gene are MDHEN and SYDVKM. This CDR3 reads CASTQGVGNQPQHF. CDR3 nucleotide sequence: TGTGCCAGCACCCAGGGGGTAGGGAATCAGCCCCAGCATTTT. The full variable domain, in which reference TRBV28 and TRBJ1-5 provide the parts outside the CDR3, is DVKVTQSSRYLVKRTGEKVFLECVQDMDHENMFWYRQDPGLGLRLIYFSYDVKMKEKGDIPEGYSVSREKKERFSLILESASTNQTSMYLCASTQGVGNQPQHFGDGTRLSIL.

The chain is built from TRBV7-2 and TRBJ2-1; TRBD1 aligns across 9 bases. Trimming at V came to 1 base and at J to 8 bases, leaving 6 bases not matched to a gene. CDR3 length: 15 amino acids. CDR1 and CDR2 (germline): SGHTA, FQGNSA. The CDR3 reads CASSLGTGEWHEQFF. The CDR3 DNA reads TGTGCCAGCAGCTTAGGGACAGGGGAATGGCATGAGCAGTTCTTC. The whole variable domain, remainder taken from reference TRBV7-2 and TRBJ2-1, is GAGVSQSPSNKVTEKGKDVELRCDPISGHTALYWYRQSLGQGLEFLIYFQGNSAPDKSGLPSDRFSAERTGGSVSTLTIQRTQQEDSAVYLCASSLGTGEWHEQFFGPGTRLTVL.

The V gene is TRBV6-5, the J gene TRBJ2-3, with 10 bases fitting TRBD2. The CDR3 has 16 amino acids. The J segment lost 4 bases and the V segment lost 4 bases, leaving 8 bases of the junction unmatched. The V gene's germline CDR1 is MNHEY and CDR2 SVGAGI. CDR3 residues: CASSSPSGREADTQYF. The CDR3 coding sequence is TGTGCCAGCAGTTCCCCTAGCGGGAGAGAGGCAGATACGCAGTATTTT.

The J gene is TRBJ1-6, the V gene TRBV10-3, with D perhaps TRBD1 (5 bases). Trimming left V 7 bases short and J 7 bases short, with 11 bases between. The CDR3 covers 13 residues. Germline-derived CDR1 and CDR2 are ENHRY and SYGVKD. DNA of the CDR3: TGTGCCATCAAGGGGTCGGGAAATTCACCCCTCCACTTT. The encoded protein is CAIKGSGNSPLHF.

The chain carries TRBV20-1 and TRBJ2-7; 12 bases match TRBD2. CDR3 size: 12 residues. Germline-derived CDR1 and CDR2 are DFQATT and SNEGSKA (reference sequence). J lost 6 bases, V lost 7 bases, and 4 bases had no gene match. The CDR3 DNA follows: TGCAGTGTGACTAGCGGGAGTGGCGAGCAGTACTTC. It is translated as CSVTSGSGEQYF.

As for this clonotype: A much larger clone lies a single base off, so this may be a read error. The chain has TRBV7-2 and TRBJ2-7; TRBD1 might be the D (5 bases). V was cut by 5 bases and J by 0 bases, with 11 bases left in between. The CDR3 length is 14 residues. CDR1 SGHTA and CDR2 FQGNSA come from the germline V gene. The CDR3 nucleotides are TGTGCCAGCAGCCTCCAGGACACCTCCTACGAGCAGTACTTC. Encoded protein: CASSLQDTSYEQYF.

Comments on this clonotype: Its ends do not fully match the called genes, so a read error is possible. The rearrangement links TRBV6-6 to TRBJ1-4, with D possibly TRBD1 on 5 matching bases. Germline V gene lookup returns CDR1 MNHNY and CDR2 SVGAGI (reference sequence). This CDR3 has 12 residues. CDR3 residues: CASTPGGEKRFF. The CDR3 DNA reads as TGTGCCAGCACCCCGGGGGGTGAAAAACGGTTTTTT.

J is TRBJ1-1 and V is TRBV7-9, with TRBD1 matching over 7 bases. The CDR3 is 16 amino acids. CDR1 and CDR2 from the germline V gene are SEHNR and FQNEAQ (reference sequence). V was pared by 0 bases and J by 4 bases, with 8 bases of the junction left unmatched. CDR3 sequence (DNA): TGTGCCAGCAGCTTAGCGTCGAAGGGGGCCGTCACTGAAGCTTTCTTT. Encoded protein: CASSLASKGAVTEAFF.

This clonotype appeared once. The V call is TRBV2, the J call TRBJ2-4, with D maybe TRBD1 (5 bases). The CDR3 contains 11 residues. Trimming shortened V by 7 bases and J by 5 bases, and 6 bases separated the two germline ends. The germline CDR1 and CDR2 sequences are SNHLY and FYNNEI. As DNA, the CDR3 is TGTGCCAGCAAGACAGAAAACATTCAGTACTTC. Its protein is CASKTENIQYF. Supplemented by reference TRBV2 and TRBJ2-4, the full variable domain reads EPEVTQTPSHQVTQMGQEVILRCVPISNHLYFYWYRQILGQKVEFLVSFYNNEISEKSEIFDDQFSVERPDGSNFTLKIRSTKLEDSAMYFCASKTENIQYFGAGTRLSVL.

V is TRBV4-1 and J is TRBJ2-2; no reliable D call. The CDR3 sequence is 18 residues long. CDR1 is MGHRA, CDR2 YSYEKL, per germline. V was clipped by 4 bases and J by 2 bases, with 20 bases between them. CDR3 amino acids: CASSPLASRLLNTGELFF. CDR3 nucleotide sequence: TGCGCCAGCAGCCCCCTCGCGAGCAGACTCTTAAACACCGGGGAGCTGTTTTTT.

The chain employs TRBV4-3 and TRBJ2-7; 7 nucleotides match TRBD1. CDR1 is LGHNA and CDR2 is YSLEER in the germline V gene. This CDR3 is built from 15 residues. J lost 0 bases, V lost 6 bases, and 8 bases had no gene match. This CDR3 is CASSPDREYSYEQYF. The CDR3 DNA is TGCGCCAGCAGTCCTGACAGGGAATACTCCTACGAGCAGTACTTC.

The gene calls are TRBV7-2 and TRBJ1-5; maybe TRBD1 (5 bases). Deletions cut 5 bases from V and 2 bases from J, with 28 bases between. This CDR3 region has 20 residues. The germline V gene encodes CDR1 SGHTA and CDR2 FQGNSA. The CDR3 DNA follows: TGTGCCAGCAGCCGTCTGTTCAGTGGTGTGGGGGGTGGGGGCAATCAGCCCCAGCATTTT. Its translation: CASSRLFSGVGGGGNQPQHF. The full variable domain, in which reference TRBV7-2 and TRBJ1-5 provide the parts outside the CDR3, is GAGVSQSPSNKVTEKGKDVELRCDPISGHTALYWYRQSLGQGLEFLIYFQGNSAPDKSGLPSDRFSAERTGGSVSTLTIQRTQQEDSAVYLCASSRLFSGVGGGGNQPQHFGDGTRLSIL.

The rearrangement links TRBV20-1 to TRBJ2-6; D uncertain. This CDR3 is 11 amino acids long. V lost 3 bases to trimming and J lost 10 bases, with 7 bases between them. The germline V gene has CDR1 DFQATT and CDR2 SNEGSKA (reference sequence). The CDR3 sequence is CSASQWNVLTF. The DNA for the CDR3 is TGCAGTGCTAGTCAATGGAACGTCCTGACTTTC.

Many counts were recorded for this clonotype. The chain uses TRBV7-2 and TRBJ2-7; TRBD2 aligns across 11 bases. V was pared by 5 bases and J by 2 bases, with 2 bases of the junction left unmatched. This CDR3 spans 14 amino acids. Germline V gives CDR1 SGHTA, CDR2 FQGNSA. The CDR3 here is CASSLGLAAYEQYF. CDR3 sequence (DNA): TGTGCCAGCAGCCTGGGACTAGCGGCCTACGAGCAGTACTTC.

This rearrangement joins TRBV9 to TRBJ1-1, with D perhaps matching TRBD1 (6 bases). The ends were cut back, 3 bases at V and 6 bases at J, with 12 bases in the middle. Germline V lookup: CDR1 SGDLS, CDR2 YYNGEE. CDR3 size: 13 residues. CDR3 sequence reads: CASSEGGWAEAFF. CDR3 DNA sequence: TGTGCCAGCAGCGAAGGGGGTTGGGCTGAAGCTTTCTTT. Complete variable domain (other parts from reference TRBV9 and TRBJ1-1): DSGVTQTPKHLITATGQRVTLRCSPRSGDLSVYWYQQSLDQGLQFLIQYYNGEERAKGNILERFSAQQFPDLHSELNLSSLELGDSALYFCASSEGGWAEAFFGQGTRLTVV.

This clonotype came up a few times. V usage is TRBV2 and J usage is TRBJ2-3; D perhaps matches TRBD2 (5 bases). The V gene lost 3 bases and the J gene lost 0 bases, with 7 bases spanning the gap. The CDR3 totals 14 residues. Germline CDR1 is SNHLY and CDR2 is FYNNEI. CDR3 sequence: CASSEGSSTDTQYF. CDR3 sequence (DNA): TGTGCCAGCAGTGAGGGGAGCAGCACAGATACGCAGTATTTT.

The V gene is TRBV20-1, the J gene TRBJ1-1; 7 bases map to TRBD1. The CDR3 is 14 amino acids. CDR1 DFQATT and CDR2 SNEGSKA come from the germline V gene (reference sequence). Losses at the gene ends were 7 bases for V and 5 bases for J; bases not matched to a gene: 13. The CDR3 sequence: CSVIRAAGGTEAFF. The CDR3 DNA reads as TGCAGTGTGATCCGGGCGGCAGGGGGGACTGAAGCTTTCTTT.

The chain employs TRBV4-3 and TRBJ1-2; the match to TRBD1 covers 8 bases. CDR1 LGHNA and CDR2 YSLEER come from the germline V gene. This CDR3 contains 15 residues. The V and J ends lost 0 bases and 8 bases, in that order; junction bases with no gene match: 8. The CDR3 bases are TGCGCCAGCAGCCAAGAACCAGGGGGCGGGAGAGGCTACACCTTC. Amino acid sequence: CASSQEPGGGRGYTF.

The chain uses TRBV11-2 and TRBJ2-1, with 10 bases that match TRBD2. Losses at the gene ends were 4 bases for V and 5 bases for J; bases not matched to a gene: 8. The CDR3 length is 16 residues. Per the germline V gene, CDR1 is SGHAT and CDR2 is FQNNGV. CDR3 sequence: CASSSLAGVSNNEQFF. For the CDR3, the DNA is TGTGCCAGCAGCTCCCTAGCGGGGGTATCGAACAATGAGCAGTTCTTC.

As concerns this clonotype: An end of the junction differs from the germline gene, which may be a read error. J is TRBJ1-2 and V is TRBV6-5, with unresolved D. The CDR3 has 11 residues. Germline V CDR1 and CDR2: MNHEY, SVGAGI. The CDR3 reads CASSYENGYIF. The CDR3, as DNA: TGTGCCAGCAGTTATGAAAATGGCTACATCTTC.

The chain combines TRBV20-1 with TRBJ2-7; 12 positions match TRBD2. The germline CDR1 and CDR2 sequences are DFQATT and SNEGSKA (reference sequence). J lost 7 bases, V lost 3 bases, and 10 bases had no gene match. CDR3 length equals 15 residues. In DNA form, the CDR3 reads TGCAGTGCTAGGCTTAGGAGGACTAGCGGGATAGAGCAGTACTTC. Translating it yields CSARLRRTSGIEQYF.

V usage is TRBV6-1 and J usage is TRBJ2-7; 7 bases agree with TRBD2. This CDR3 region has 15 residues. With V trimmed by 5 bases and J by 2 bases, 9 bases remained unmatched. The germline CDR1 and CDR2 sequences are MNHNS and SASEGT. DNA for the CDR3: TGTGCCAGCAGTAATACCGGGGGGTCCGCCTACGAGCAGTACTTC. It translates to CASSNTGGSAYEQYF.

This clonotype has more than one count but fewer than ten. The rearrangement joins TRBV7-8 to TRBJ2-1; D possibly uses TRBD1 or TRBD2 (5 bases each). V lost 5 bases to trimming and J lost 9 bases, with 17 bases between them. CDR1 is SGHVS and CDR2 is FQNEAQ in the germline V gene. The CDR3 sequence is 14 residues long. DNA of the CDR3: TGTGCCAGCAGCCTCCGAGGGACGCCTAGTGAGCAGTTCTTC. Translation: CASSLRGTPSEQFF.

The rearrangement links TRBV2 to TRBJ2-2, with TRBD2 matching over 8 bases. CDR3 size: 16 residues. CDR1 SNHLY and CDR2 FYNNEI come from the germline V gene. J gave up 4 bases and V 5 bases, and 9 bases lay outside the gene matches. CDR3 residues: CASSSTSERFTGELFF. Written as DNA, the CDR3 is TGTGCCAGCAGTTCGACTAGCGAACGATTCACCGGGGAGCTGTTTTTT.

This chain uses TRBV10-2 with TRBJ2-1; the D gene is possibly TRBD2 (6 bases). From germline, CDR1 is WSHSY and CDR2 SAAADI. Trimming shortened V by 7 bases and J by 6 bases, and 16 bases separated the two germline ends. This CDR3 spans 14 amino acids. This CDR3 is CASKDPGLTNEQFF. DNA of the CDR3: TGCGCCAGCAAAGACCCGGGACTGACCAATGAGCAGTTCTTC.

As to this clonotype: Germline is not matched at one junction end, which may reflect a read error. The rearrangement links TRBV12-3 or TRBV12-4 to TRBJ2-3, with D perhaps matching TRBD2 (7 bases). The CDR3 extends over 17 amino acids. The CDR3 region has the DNA TGTGCCAGCAGTCCTACCCGGAGGGGCGCGGGGGCAGATGCGCAGTATTTT. It is translated as CASSPTRRGAGADAQYF.

V is TRBV10-3 and J is TRBJ2-7; the match to TRBD2 covers 12 bases. J lost 0 bases, V lost 4 bases, and 10 bases had no gene match. Germline CDR1 reads ENHRY; CDR2 reads SYGVKD. The length of the CDR3 is 18 residues. CDR3 amino acids: CAISVATSGSGLSYEQYF. CDR3 DNA: TGTGCCATCAGTGTGGCGACTAGCGGGAGTGGGCTCTCCTACGAGCAGTACTTC.

This clonotype was counted between two and nine times. The chain combines TRBV7-9 with TRBJ2-5, with 8 nucleotides matching TRBD1. Germline V lookup: CDR1 SEHNR, CDR2 FQNEAQ (reference sequence). Trimming took 7 bases from V and 5 from J; bases not matched to a gene: 6. The CDR3 sequence is 13 residues long. CDR3 sequence (DNA): TGTGCCAGCAACGCAGGGGGCGCGGAGACCCAGTACTTC. It translates to CASNAGGAETQYF.

This clonotype was seen more than once but under ten times. The chain has TRBV20-1 and TRBJ2-5; maybe TRBD1 (6 bases). CDR3 length: 13 residues. The germline gives CDR1 DFQATT, CDR2 SNEGSKA (reference sequence). The V gene lost 4 bases and the J gene lost 2 bases, with 11 bases spanning the gap. CDR3 sequence reads: CSATPDRQETQYF. The CDR3 DNA is TGCAGTGCTACCCCGGACAGACAAGAGACCCAGTACTTC.

CDR3 residues: CASSPRNLAGPFYEQYF. The DNA of the CDR3 is TGTGCCAGCAGTCCCCGTAACTTAGCGGGACCTTTCTACGAGCAGTACTTC. The chain carries TRBV6-2 or TRBV6-3 and TRBJ2-7, with 8 bases aligning to TRBD2. The CDR3 is 17 amino acids. Trimming at V came to 5 bases and at J to 3 bases, leaving 15 bases not matched to a gene. Germline loops: CDR1 MNHEY, CDR2 SVGEGT.